The T cell receptor (beta chain) described here comes from a study of pediatric ulcerative colitis. Blood was drawn at the time of colonoscopy. Assay: immunoSEQ multiplex PCR; the TCRdb copy retains only in-frame clones and omits some. The sample consists of approximately 4,300 clones, more than 90% of them appearing once. The CDR3 consists of 15 residues. From germline, CDR1 is MNHEY and CDR2 SMNVEV (reference sequence). V was trimmed by 5 bases and J by 0 bases, leaving 11 bases between them. About this clone itself: Its antigen is undetermined.

Study results and limitations: No controls had the two rectal clonotypes shared by ulcerative colitis patients. Blood-rectal clonal overlap within each person was significantly higher in ulcerative colitis patients than controls.

This TCR was sampled from a boy younger than 18 who was a control in a study of pediatric ulcerative colitis. Sequencing input: blood. V is TRBV27 and J is TRBJ2-1; unclear D gene. The CDR3 region is CASSPYPNSYNEQFF. Written as DNA, the CDR3 is TGTGCCAGCAGTCCTTACCCAAACTCCTACAATGAGCAGTTCTTC.